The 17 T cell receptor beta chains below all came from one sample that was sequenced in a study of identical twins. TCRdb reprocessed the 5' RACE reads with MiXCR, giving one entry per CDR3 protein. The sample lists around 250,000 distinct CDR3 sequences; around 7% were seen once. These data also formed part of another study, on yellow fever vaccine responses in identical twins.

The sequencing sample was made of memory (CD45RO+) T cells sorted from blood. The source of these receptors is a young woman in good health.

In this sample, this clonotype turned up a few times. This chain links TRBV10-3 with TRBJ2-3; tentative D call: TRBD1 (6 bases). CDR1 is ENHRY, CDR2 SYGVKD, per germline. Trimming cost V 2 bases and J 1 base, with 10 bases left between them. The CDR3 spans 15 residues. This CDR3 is CAISEPRTGTDTQYF. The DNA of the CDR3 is TGTGCCATCAGTGAGCCCCGGACAGGCACAGATACGCAGTATTTT.

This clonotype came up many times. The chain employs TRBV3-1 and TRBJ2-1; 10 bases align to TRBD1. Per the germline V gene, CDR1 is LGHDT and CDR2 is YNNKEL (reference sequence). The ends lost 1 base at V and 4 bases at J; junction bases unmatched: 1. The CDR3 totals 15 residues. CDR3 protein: CASSQGTGGYNEQFF. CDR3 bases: TGTGCCAGCAGCCAAGGGACAGGGGGGTACAATGAGCAGTTCTTC.

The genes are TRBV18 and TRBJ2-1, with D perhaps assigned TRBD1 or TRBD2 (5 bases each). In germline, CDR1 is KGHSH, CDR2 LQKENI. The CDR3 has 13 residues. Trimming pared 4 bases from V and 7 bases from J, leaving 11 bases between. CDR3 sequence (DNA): TGTGCCAGCTCACACGGGACCATTAATGAGCAGTTCTTC. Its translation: CASSHGTINEQFF.

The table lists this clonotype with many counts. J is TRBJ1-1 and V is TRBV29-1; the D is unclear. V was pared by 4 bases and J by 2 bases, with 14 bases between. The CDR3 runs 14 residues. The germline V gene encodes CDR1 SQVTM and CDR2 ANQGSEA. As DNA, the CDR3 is TGCAGCGTTGTACGGGCCGCCCAAAACACTGAAGCTTTCTTT. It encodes CSVVRAAQNTEAFF.

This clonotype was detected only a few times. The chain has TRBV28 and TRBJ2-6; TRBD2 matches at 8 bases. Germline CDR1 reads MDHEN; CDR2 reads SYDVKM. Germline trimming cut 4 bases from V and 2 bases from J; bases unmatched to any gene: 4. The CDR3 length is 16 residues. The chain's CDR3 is CASSSPGGPGANVLTF. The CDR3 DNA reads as TGTGCCAGCAGTTCCCCGGGGGGGCCTGGGGCCAACGTCCTGACTTTC. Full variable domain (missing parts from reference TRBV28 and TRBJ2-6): DVKVTQSSRYLVKRTGEKVFLECVQDMDHENMFWYRQDPGLGLRLIYFSYDVKMKEKGDIPEGYSVSREKKERFSLILESASTNQTSMYLCASSSPGGPGANVLTFGAGSRLTVL.

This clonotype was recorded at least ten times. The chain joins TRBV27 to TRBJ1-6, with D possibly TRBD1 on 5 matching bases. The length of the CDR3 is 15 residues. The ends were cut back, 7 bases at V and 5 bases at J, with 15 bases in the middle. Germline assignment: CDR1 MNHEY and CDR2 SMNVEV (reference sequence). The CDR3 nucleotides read TGTGCCAGCAAGAAACTGACAGAAAATAATTCACCCCTCCACTTT. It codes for CASKKLTENNSPLHF.

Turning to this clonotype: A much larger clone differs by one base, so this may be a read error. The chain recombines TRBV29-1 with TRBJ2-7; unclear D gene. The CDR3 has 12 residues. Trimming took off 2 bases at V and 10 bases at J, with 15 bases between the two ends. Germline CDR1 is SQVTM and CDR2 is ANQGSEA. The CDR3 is CSVERGPSDQYF. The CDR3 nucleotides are TGCAGCGTTGAACGCGGCCCCTCCGATCAGTACTTC.

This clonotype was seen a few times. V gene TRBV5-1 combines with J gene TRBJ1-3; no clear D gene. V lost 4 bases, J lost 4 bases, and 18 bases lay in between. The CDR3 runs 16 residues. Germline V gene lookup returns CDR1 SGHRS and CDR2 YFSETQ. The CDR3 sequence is CASSPSGGAAGNTIYF. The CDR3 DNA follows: TGCGCCAGCAGCCCTTCAGGCGGCGCCGCCGGAAACACCATATATTTT.

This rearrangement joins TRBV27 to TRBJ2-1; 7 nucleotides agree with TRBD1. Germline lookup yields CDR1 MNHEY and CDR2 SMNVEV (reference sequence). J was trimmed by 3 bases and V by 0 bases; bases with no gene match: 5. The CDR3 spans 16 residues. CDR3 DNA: TGTGCCAGCAGTTTATCATGGACAGGCGTCTACAATGAGCAGTTCTTC. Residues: CASSLSWTGVYNEQFF.

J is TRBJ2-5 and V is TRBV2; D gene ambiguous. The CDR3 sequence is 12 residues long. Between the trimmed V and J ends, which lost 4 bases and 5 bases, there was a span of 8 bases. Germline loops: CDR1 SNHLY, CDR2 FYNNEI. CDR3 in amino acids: CASSGLAETQYF. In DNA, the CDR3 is TGTGCCAGCAGTGGATTGGCGGAGACCCAGTACTTC.

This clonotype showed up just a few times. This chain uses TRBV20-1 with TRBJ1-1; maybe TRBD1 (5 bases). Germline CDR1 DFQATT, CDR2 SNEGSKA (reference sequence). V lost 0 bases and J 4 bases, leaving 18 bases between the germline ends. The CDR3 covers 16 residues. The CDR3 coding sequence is TGCAGTGCTAGAGAGGGGGTCGGGTTGCGGGCCACTGAAGCTTTCTTT. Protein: CSAREGVGLRATEAFF.

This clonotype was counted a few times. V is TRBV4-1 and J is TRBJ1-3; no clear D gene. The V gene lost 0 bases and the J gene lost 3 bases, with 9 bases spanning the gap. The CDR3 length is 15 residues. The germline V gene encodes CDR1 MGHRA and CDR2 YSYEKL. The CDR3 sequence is CASSQDGGFGNTIYF. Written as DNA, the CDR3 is TGCGCCAGCAGCCAAGATGGAGGATTTGGAAACACCATATATTTT.

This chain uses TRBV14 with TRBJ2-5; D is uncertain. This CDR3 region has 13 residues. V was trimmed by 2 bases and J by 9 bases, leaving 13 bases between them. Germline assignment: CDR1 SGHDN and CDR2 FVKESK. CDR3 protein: CASSQRGLWAQYF. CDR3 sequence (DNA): TGTGCCAGCAGCCAACGAGGTCTCTGGGCCCAGTACTTC.

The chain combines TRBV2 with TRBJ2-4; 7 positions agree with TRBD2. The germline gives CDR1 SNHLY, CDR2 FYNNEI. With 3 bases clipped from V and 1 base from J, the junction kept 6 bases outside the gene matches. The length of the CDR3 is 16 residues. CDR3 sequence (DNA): TGTGCCAGCAGTGAGGGAGCGGGAACGGCCAAAAACATTCAGTACTTC. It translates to CASSEGAGTAKNIQYF.

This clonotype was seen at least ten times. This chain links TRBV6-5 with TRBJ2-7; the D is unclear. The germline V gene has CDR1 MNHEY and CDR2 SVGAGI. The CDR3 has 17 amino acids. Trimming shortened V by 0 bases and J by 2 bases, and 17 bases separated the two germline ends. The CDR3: CASSYSRLGILPYEQYF. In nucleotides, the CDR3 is TGTGCCAGCAGTTACTCGAGGTTGGGGATTTTGCCCTACGAGCAGTACTTC.

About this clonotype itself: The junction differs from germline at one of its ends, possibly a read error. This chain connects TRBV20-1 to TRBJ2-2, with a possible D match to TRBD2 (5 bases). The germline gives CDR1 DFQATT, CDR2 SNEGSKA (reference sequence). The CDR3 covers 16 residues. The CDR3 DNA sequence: TGCTGTGCTAGAGATAGCGCACTAAAGGACACCGGGGAGCTGTTTTTT. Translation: CCARDSALKDTGELFF.

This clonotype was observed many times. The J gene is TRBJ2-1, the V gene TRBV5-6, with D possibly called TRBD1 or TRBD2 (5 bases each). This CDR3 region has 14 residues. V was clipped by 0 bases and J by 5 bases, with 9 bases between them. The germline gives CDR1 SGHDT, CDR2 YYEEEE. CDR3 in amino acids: CASSLAGRNNEQFF. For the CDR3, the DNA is TGTGCCAGCAGCTTGGCGGGACGGAACAATGAGCAGTTCTTC.